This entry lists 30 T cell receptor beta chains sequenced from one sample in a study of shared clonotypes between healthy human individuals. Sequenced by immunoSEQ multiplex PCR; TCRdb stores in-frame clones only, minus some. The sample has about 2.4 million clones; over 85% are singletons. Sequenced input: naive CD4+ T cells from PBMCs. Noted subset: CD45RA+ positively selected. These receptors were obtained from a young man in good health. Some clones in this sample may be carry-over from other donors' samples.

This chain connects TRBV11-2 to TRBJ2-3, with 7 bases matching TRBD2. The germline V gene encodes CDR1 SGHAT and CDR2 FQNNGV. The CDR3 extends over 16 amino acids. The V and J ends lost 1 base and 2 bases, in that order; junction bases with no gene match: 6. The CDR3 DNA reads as TGTGCCAGCAGCTTAGCCCCAGCGGGGTTCACAGATACGCAGTATTTT. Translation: CASSLAPAGFTDTQYF. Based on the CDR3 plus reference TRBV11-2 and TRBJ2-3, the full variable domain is EAGVAQSPRYKIIEKRQSVAFWCNPISGHATLYWYQQILGQGPKLLIQFQNNGVVDDSQLPKDRFSAERLKGVDSTLKIQPAKLEDSAVYLCASSLAPAGFTDTQYFGPGTRLTVL.

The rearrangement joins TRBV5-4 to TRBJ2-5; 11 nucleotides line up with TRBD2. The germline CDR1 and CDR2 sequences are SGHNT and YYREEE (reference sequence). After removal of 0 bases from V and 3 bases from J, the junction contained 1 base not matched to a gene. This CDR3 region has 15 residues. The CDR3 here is CASSLGGLAEETQYF. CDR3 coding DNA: TGTGCCAGCAGCTTGGGGGGACTAGCGGAAGAGACCCAGTACTTC.

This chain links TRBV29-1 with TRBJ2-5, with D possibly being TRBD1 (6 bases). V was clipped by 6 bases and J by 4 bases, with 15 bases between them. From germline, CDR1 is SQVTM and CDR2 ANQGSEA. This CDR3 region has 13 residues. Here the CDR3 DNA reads TGCAGCGTCGACCGTGGCAGGGGAGAGACCCAGTACTTC. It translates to CSVDRGRGETQYF.

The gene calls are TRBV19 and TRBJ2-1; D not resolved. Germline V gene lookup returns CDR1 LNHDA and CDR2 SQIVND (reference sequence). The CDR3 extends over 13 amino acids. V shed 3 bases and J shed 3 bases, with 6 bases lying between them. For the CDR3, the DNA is TGTGCCAGTAGTATGCCCAGCTACAATGAGCAGTTCTTC. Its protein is CASSMPSYNEQFF. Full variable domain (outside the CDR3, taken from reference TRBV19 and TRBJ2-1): DGGITQSPKYLFRKEGQNVTLSCEQNLNHDAMYWYRQDPGQGLRLIYYSQIVNDFQKGDIAEGYSVSREKKESFPLTVTSAQKNPTAFYLCASSMPSYNEQFFGPGTRLTVL.

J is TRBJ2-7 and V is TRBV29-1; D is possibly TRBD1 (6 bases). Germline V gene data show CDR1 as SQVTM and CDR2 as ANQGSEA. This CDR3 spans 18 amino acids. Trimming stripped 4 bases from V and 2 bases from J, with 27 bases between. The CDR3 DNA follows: TGCAGCGTTGCCCGCAGGGGATCGGCGCGTGACCCCCCCTACGAGCAGTACTTC. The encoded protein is CSVARRGSARDPPYEQYF.

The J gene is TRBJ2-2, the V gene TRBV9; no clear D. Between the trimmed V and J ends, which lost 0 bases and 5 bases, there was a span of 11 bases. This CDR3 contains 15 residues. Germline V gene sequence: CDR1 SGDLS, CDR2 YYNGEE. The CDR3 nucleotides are TGTGCCAGCAGCGTAGGATCGGCAGAGACCGGGGAGCTGTTTTTT. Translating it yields CASSVGSAETGELFF.

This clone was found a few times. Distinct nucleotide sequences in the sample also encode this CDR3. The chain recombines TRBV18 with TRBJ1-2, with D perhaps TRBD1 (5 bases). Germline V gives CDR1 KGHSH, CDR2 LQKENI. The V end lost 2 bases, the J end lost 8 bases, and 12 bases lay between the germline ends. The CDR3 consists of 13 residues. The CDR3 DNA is TGTGCCAGCTCACCATCCAGGGATGGAGGCTACACCTTC. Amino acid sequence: CASSPSRDGGYTF.

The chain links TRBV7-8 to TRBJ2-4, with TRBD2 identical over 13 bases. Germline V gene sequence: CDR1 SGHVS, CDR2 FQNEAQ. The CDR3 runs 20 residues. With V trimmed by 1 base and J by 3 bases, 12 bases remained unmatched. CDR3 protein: CASSLVWGLAGPGSKNIQYF. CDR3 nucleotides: TGTGCCAGCAGCTTAGTCTGGGGACTAGCGGGACCAGGAAGCAAAAACATTCAGTACTTC.

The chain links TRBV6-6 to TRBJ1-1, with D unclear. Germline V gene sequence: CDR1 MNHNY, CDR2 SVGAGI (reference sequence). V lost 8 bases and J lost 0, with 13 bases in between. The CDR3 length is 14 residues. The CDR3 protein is CASDGVIMNTEAFF. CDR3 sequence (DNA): TGTGCCAGCGATGGAGTTATAATGAACACTGAAGCTTTCTTT.

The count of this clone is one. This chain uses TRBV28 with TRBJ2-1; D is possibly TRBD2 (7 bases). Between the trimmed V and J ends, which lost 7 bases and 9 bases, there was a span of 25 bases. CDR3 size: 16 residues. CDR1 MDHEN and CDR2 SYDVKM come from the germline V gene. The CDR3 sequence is CASTPRGGSGEGEQFF. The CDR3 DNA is TGTGCCAGCACTCCCCGTGGTGGGTCAGGGGAGGGTGAGCAGTTCTTC.

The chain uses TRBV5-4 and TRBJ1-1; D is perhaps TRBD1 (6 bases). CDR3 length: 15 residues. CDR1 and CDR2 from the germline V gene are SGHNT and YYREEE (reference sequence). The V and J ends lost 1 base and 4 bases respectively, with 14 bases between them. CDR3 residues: CASSLRGGAGTEAFF. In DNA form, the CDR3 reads TGTGCCAGCAGCTTGCGCGGGGGCGCGGGCACTGAAGCTTTCTTT.

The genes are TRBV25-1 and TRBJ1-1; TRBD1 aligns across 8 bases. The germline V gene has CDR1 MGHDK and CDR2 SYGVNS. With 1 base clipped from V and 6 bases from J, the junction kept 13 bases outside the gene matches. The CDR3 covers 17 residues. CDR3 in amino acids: CASSEWGTGNRRAEAFF. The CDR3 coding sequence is TGTGCCAGCAGTGAATGGGGGACAGGAAACCGCAGAGCTGAAGCTTTCTTT.

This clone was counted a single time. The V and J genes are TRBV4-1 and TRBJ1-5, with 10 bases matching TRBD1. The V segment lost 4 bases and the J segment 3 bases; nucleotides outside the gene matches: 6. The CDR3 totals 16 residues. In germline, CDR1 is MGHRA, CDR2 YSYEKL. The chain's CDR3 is CASSPTGQGDNQPQHF. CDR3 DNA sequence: TGCGCCAGCAGCCCGACAGGACAGGGGGACAATCAGCCCCAGCATTTT.

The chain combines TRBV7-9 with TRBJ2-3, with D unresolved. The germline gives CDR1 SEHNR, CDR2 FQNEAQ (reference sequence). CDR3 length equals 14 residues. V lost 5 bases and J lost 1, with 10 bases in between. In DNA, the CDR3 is TGTGCCAGCAGCCCCTTTGGGGGCACAGATACGCAGTATTTT. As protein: CASSPFGGTDTQYF.

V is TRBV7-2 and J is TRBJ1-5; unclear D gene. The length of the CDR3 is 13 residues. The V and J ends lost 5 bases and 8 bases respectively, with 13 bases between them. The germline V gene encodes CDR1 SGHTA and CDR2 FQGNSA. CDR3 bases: TGTGCCAGCAGCCCCGTGGGGTCTAAGCCCCAGCATTTT. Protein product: CASSPVGSKPQHF.

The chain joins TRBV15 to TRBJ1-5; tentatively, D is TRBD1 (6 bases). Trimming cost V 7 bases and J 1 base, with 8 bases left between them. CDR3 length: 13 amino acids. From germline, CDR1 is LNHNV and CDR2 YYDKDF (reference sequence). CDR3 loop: CATTGQSNQPQHF. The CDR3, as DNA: TGTGCCACCACCGGACAGAGCAATCAGCCCCAGCATTTT.

The CDR3 DNA follows: TGTGCCAGCTCACCACTCCGGGGACAGGACGAAAAACTGTTTTTT. Translating gives CASSPLRGQDEKLFF. The chain recombines TRBV18 with TRBJ1-4, with 8 bases aligning to TRBD1. Per germline, CDR1 KGHSH and CDR2 LQKENI. This CDR3 has 15 residues. V was pared by 1 base and J by 8 bases, with 6 bases of the junction left unmatched.

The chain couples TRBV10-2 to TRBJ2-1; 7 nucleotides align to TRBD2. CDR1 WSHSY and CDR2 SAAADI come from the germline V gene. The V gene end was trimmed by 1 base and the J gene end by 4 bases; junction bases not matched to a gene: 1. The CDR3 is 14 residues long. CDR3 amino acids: CASSEWTSYNEQFF. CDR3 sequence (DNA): TGCGCCAGCAGTGAGTGGACTAGTTACAATGAGCAGTTCTTC.

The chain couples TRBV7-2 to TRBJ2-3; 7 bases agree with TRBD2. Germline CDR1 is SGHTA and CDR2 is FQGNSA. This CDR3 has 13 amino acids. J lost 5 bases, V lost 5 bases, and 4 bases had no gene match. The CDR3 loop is CASSQWGGDTQYF. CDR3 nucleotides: TGTGCCAGCAGCCAGTGGGGGGGAGATACGCAGTATTTT. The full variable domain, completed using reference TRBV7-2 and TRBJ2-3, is GAGVSQSPSNKVTEKGKDVELRCDPISGHTALYWYRQSLGQGLEFLIYFQGNSAPDKSGLPSDRFSAERTGGSVSTLTIQRTQQEDSAVYLCASSQWGGDTQYFGPGTRLTVL.

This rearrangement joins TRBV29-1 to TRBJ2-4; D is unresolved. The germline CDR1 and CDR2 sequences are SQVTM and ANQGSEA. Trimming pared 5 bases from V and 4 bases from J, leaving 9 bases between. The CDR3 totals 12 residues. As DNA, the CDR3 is TGCAGCGTTTCCATTCTAAAAAACATTCAGTACTTC. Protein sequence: CSVSILKNIQYF.

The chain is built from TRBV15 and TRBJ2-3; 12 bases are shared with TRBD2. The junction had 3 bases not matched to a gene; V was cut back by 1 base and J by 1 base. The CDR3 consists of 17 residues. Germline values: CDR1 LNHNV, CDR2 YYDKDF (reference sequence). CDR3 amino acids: CATSRVPSGRGTDTQYF. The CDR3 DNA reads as TGTGCCACCAGCAGAGTCCCTAGCGGGAGGGGCACAGATACGCAGTATTTT.

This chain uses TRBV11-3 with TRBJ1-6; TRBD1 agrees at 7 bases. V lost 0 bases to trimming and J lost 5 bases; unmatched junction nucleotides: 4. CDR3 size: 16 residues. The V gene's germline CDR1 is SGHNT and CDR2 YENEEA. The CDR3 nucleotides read TGTGCCAGCAGCTTAGATAGGAGGGGGCATAATTCACCCCTCCACTTT. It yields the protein CASSLDRRGHNSPLHF. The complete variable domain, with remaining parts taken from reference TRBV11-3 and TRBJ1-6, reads EAGVVQSPRYKIIEKKQPVAFWCNPISGHNTLYWYLQNLGQGPELLIRYENEEAVDDSQLPKDRFSAERLKGVDSTLKIQPAELGDSAVYLCASSLDRRGHNSPLHFGNGTRLTVT.

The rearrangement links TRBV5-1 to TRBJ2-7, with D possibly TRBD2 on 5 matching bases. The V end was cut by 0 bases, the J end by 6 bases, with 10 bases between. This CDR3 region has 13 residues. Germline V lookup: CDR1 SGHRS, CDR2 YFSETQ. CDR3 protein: CASSLDPSLEQYF. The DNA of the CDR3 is TGCGCCAGCAGCTTGGATCCTAGCCTCGAGCAGTACTTC.

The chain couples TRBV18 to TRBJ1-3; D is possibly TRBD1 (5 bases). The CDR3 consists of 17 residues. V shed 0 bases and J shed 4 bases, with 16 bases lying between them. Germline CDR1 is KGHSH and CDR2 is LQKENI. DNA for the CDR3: TGTGCCAGCTCACCACCCAGCGGGGCCTCCCACGGAAACACCATATATTTT. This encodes CASSPPSGASHGNTIYF.

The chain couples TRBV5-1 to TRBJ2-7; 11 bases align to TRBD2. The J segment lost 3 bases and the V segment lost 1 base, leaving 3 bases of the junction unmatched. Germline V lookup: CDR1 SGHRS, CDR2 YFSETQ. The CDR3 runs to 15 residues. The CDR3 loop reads CASSLSSGRNYEQYF. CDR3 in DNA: TGCGCCAGCAGCTTGTCTAGCGGGAGGAACTACGAGCAGTACTTC.

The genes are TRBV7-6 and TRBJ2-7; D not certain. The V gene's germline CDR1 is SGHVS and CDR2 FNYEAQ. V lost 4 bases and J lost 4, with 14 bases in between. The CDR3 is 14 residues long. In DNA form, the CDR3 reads TGTGCCAGCAGCTCCCGACCGGGTTTTTACGAGCAGTACTTC. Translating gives CASSSRPGFYEQYF.

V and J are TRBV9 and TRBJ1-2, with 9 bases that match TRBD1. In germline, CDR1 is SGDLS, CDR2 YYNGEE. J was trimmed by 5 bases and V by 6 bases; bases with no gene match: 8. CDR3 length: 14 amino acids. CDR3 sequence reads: CASTSTGQGYGYTF. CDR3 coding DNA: TGTGCCAGCACCAGTACGGGACAGGGTTATGGCTACACCTTC. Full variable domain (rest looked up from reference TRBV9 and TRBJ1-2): DSGVTQTPKHLITATGQRVTLRCSPRSGDLSVYWYQQSLDQGLQFLIQYYNGEERAKGNILERFSAQQFPDLHSELNLSSLELGDSALYFCASTSTGQGYGYTFGSGTRLTVV.

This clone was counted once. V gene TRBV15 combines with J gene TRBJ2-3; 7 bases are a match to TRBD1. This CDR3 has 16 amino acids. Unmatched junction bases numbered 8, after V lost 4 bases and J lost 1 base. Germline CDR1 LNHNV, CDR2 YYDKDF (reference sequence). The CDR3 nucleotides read TGTGCCACCAGCAACTACCCAGGGGGTGGCACAGATACGCAGTATTTT. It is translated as CATSNYPGGGTDTQYF.

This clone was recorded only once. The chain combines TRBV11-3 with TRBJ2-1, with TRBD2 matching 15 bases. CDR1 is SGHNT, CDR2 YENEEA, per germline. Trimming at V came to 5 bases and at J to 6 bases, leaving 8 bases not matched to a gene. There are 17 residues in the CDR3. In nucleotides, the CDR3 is TGTGCCAGCAGCCCAGGGGGACTAGCGGGAGGAGGCAATGAGCAGTTCTTC. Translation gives CASSPGGLAGGGNEQFF.

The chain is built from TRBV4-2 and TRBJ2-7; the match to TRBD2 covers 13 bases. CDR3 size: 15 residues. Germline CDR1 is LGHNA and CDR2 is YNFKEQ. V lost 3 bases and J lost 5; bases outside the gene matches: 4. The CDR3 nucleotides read TGTGCCAGCAGCCAGAGTACTAGCGGGAGGGACGAGCAGTACTTC. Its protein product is CASSQSTSGRDEQYF.